These 10 T cell receptor beta chains originate from one sample sequenced in a study of type 1 regulatory T cells. TCRdb re-analysed the reads in MiXCR, keeping a single row per CDR3 protein. The table shows tens of thousands of distinct CDR3 sequences, with around 21% occurring only once. Findings of the study overall: Tr1 cells had a more restricted TCR repertoire than non-Tr1 cells.

These receptors have no known antigen. What was sequenced was cultured type 1 regulatory T (Tr1) cells, either the whole culture or a sorted fraction (not recorded which). The receptors shown here come from a human donor in good health.

A few counts support this clonotype. The J gene is TRBJ2-1, the V gene TRBV20-1; no reliable D call. From germline, CDR1 is DFQATT and CDR2 SNEGSKA (reference sequence). This CDR3 has 15 amino acids. The ends were cut back, 0 bases at V and 4 bases at J, with 13 bases in the middle. CDR3 loop: CSARDRRLGYNEQFF. The CDR3 region has the DNA TGCAGTGCTAGAGATCGGAGACTGGGGTACAATGAGCAGTTCTTC.

This clonotype was counted a few times. The J gene is TRBJ1-1, the V gene TRBV5-1; D gene unclear. CDR1 and CDR2 (germline): SGHRS, YFSETQ. The length of the CDR3 is 12 residues. V lost 2 bases, J lost 7 bases, and 9 bases lay in between. CDR3 amino acids: CASSFDTIEAFF. For the CDR3, the DNA is TGCGCCAGCAGCTTCGACACCATTGAAGCTTTCTTT.

This clonotype appeared a few times. The genes are TRBV5-1 and TRBJ1-1, with D maybe TRBD1 (6 bases). The CDR3 runs 14 residues. Trimming shortened V by 4 bases and J by 1 base, and 11 bases separated the two germline ends. Germline V gene data show CDR1 as SGHRS and CDR2 as YFSETQ. CDR3 residues: CASSPDSSNTEAFF. The CDR3 DNA sequence: TGCGCCAGCAGCCCGGACAGTTCGAACACTGAAGCTTTCTTT.

With regard to this clonotype: Compared with germline, one end of the junction differs, possibly owing to a read error. V usage is TRBV27 and J usage is TRBJ2-7; 10 bases map to TRBD2. Germline CDR1 and CDR2: MNHEY and SMNVEV (reference sequence). The CDR3 is made up of 15 amino acids. CDR3 DNA: TGTGCCGGCAGTTTTCTGAGGACTAGCGGCTACGAGCAGTACTTC. It yields the protein CAGSFLRTSGYEQYF.

The chain has TRBV20-1 and TRBJ1-5, with 7 bases identical to TRBD1. This CDR3 region has 15 residues. The V gene's germline CDR1 is DFQATT and CDR2 SNEGSKA (reference sequence). The trim removed 5 bases at V and 0 bases at J, leaving 7 bases unmatched. The CDR3 bases are TGCAGTGCTGGCCTGACAGGGCATAGCAATCAGCCCCAGCATTTT. Its translation: CSAGLTGHSNQPQHF.

This clonotype was seen only a few times. The chain recombines TRBV20-1 with TRBJ1-2; a weak D match, TRBD1 (6 bases). V was cut by 0 bases and J by 1 base, with 12 bases left in between. The germline gives CDR1 DFQATT, CDR2 SNEGSKA (reference sequence). The CDR3 length is 15 residues. The CDR3 spells CSAREKTGLNYGYTF. CDR3 bases: TGCAGTGCTAGAGAAAAGACAGGACTTAACTATGGCTACACCTTC.

This clonotype was seen only once. The junction shows a germline mismatch at one end, possibly a read error. The CDR3 reads CASSPLAGTYERYF. The CDR3 DNA reads as TGCGCCAGCAGCCCCCTTGCGGGCACCTACGAGCGGTACTTC. This rearrangement joins TRBV5-1 to TRBJ2-7; D is possibly TRBD2 (5 bases). The germline V gene encodes CDR1 SGHRS and CDR2 YFSETQ. The CDR3 covers 14 residues.

This clonotype has just one count. The CDR3 bases are TGCGCCAGCAGCTTGTTGGGGGGAGAGGAAAAACTGTTTTTT. Protein product: CASSLLGGEEKLFF. The rearrangement links TRBV5-1 to TRBJ1-4; the D gene is possibly TRBD1 (5 bases). Germline CDR1 reads SGHRS; CDR2 reads YFSETQ. The CDR3 consists of 14 residues. V lost 1 base and J lost 8, with 12 bases in between. Full variable domain (remainder filled in from reference TRBV5-1 and TRBJ1-4): KAGVTQTPRYLIKTRGQQVTLSCSPISGHRSVSWYQQTPGQGLQFLFEYFSETQRNKGNFPGRFSGRQFSNSRSEMNVSTLELGDSALYLCASSLLGGEEKLFFGSGTQLSVL.

Of note for this clonotype: This may come from a read error, since a much larger clone is one base off. The genes are TRBV12-3 or TRBV12-4 and TRBJ1-5; TRBD1 might be the D (6 bases). CDR3 length equals 15 residues. The ends were cut back, 4 bases at V and 3 bases at J, with 13 bases in the middle. CDR3 bases: TGTGCCAGCAGTTCGCCCACAGGGACCAATCAGCCCCAGCATTTT. Protein: CASSSPTGTNQPQHF.

This clonotype occurred a few times. The chain has TRBV3-1 and TRBJ2-1; D is perhaps TRBD2 (6 bases). The CDR3 extends over 16 amino acids. Germline CDR1 LGHDT, CDR2 YNNKEL (reference sequence). Between the trimmed V and J ends, which lost 4 bases and 1 base, there was a span of 14 bases. The chain's CDR3 is CASSRKRGISYNEQFF. The CDR3 coding sequence is TGTGCCAGCAGCCGCAAGCGCGGGATATCCTACAATGAGCAGTTCTTC.